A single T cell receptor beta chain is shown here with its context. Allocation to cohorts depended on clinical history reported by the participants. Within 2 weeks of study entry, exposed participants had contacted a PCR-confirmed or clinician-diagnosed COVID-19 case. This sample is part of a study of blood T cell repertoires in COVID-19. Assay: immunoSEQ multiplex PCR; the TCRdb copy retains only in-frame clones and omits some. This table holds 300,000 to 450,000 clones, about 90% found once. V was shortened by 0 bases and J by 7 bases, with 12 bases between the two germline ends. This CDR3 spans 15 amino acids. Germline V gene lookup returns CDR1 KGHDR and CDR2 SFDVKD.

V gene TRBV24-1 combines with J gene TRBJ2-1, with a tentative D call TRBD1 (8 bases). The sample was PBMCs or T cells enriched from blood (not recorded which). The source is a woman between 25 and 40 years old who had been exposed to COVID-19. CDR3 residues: CATSDLTGGGNEQFF. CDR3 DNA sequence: TGTGCCACCAGTGATTTGACAGGGGGGGGTAATGAGCAGTTCTTC.